This entry concerns a single TCR beta chain. What it binds is not known. Clones were read by immunoSEQ multiplex PCR, and TCRdb kept only the in-frame ones, dropping some. The repertoire holds roughly 120,000 clones, with approximately 84% as singletons. The data derive from a study of radiotherapy plus CTLA-4 blockade in lung cancer. About the study: Objective responses were documented in roughly 20% of patients, with disease control in about 29%. General study results and limits: Expansion of tumor-derived TCR clones was observed in blood after radiotherapy plus ipilimumab. The best prediction of response reportedly came from early blood T cell clone dynamics, with interferon-beta.

The clonotype was recovered from a human donor with non-small cell lung cancer who had a partial response to radiotherapy plus ipilimumab. The source material was peripheral blood, sampled from a patient treated with radiotherapy plus ipilimumab.

DNA for the CDR3: TGTGCCATCAGTGAGTTGGGAGAGGACACTGAAGCTTTCTTT. It encodes CAISELGEDTEAFF. The J gene is TRBJ1-1, the V gene TRBV10-3; D is undetermined. The CDR3 runs to 14 residues. Between the trimmed V and J ends, which lost 1 base and 3 bases, there was a span of 9 bases. Germline-derived CDR1 and CDR2 are ENHRY and SYGVKD.